The 8 T cell receptor beta chains below were found in one sample sequenced in a study of OX40 agonist ivuxolimab in advanced cancers. Assay: immunoSEQ multiplex PCR; the TCRdb copy retains only in-frame clones and omits some. The sample has 50,000 or so clones, 65% to 90% seen once. Sequenced here: CD4+ or CD8+ T cells sorted from blood, sampled in a trial of the OX40 agonist ivuxolimab. The receptor source for this set is an adult with an advanced solid tumor such as melanoma, head and neck, liver or kidney cancer.

The chain has TRBV6-6 and TRBJ2-7; D remains unclear. In germline, CDR1 is MNHNY, CDR2 SVGAGI (reference sequence). This CDR3 spans 12 amino acids. V shed 4 bases and J shed 5 bases, with 9 bases lying between them. CDR3 sequence reads: CASSFSRNEQYF. The CDR3 bases are TGTGCCAGCAGTTTTTCCAGGAACGAGCAGTACTTC.

This chain connects TRBV7-6 to TRBJ2-5; D remains ambiguous. V was shortened by 1 base and J by 5 bases, with 5 bases between the two germline ends. The CDR3 has 12 residues. CDR1 is SGHVS, CDR2 FNYEAQ, per germline. CDR3 residues: CASSLGAETQYF. The DNA for the CDR3 is TGTGCCAGCAGCTTAGGGGCCGAGACCCAGTACTTC. Together with reference TRBV7-6 and TRBJ2-5, the CDR3 gives the full variable domain: GAGVSQSPRYKVTKRGQDVALRCDPISGHVSLYWYRQALGQGPEFLTYFNYEAQQDKSGLPNDRFSAERPEGSISTLTIQRTEQRDSAMYRCASSLGAETQYFGPGTRLLVL.

The V call is TRBV6-1, the J call TRBJ2-3; 7 bases align to TRBD2. Per germline, CDR1 MNHNS and CDR2 SASEGT. V was clipped by 4 bases and J by 1 base; unmatched bases: 5. The CDR3 has 15 residues. CDR3 nucleotides: TGTGCCAGCAGTGGGGGAGCGGGGCGCACAGATACGCAGTATTTT. Its protein is CASSGGAGRTDTQYF.

The chain is built from TRBV4-1 and TRBJ2-6; a possible D gene is TRBD1 (6 bases). Germline CDR1 and CDR2: MGHRA and YSYEKL. This CDR3 is 18 amino acids long. V gave up 1 base and J gave up 1 base, with 14 bases separating them. CDR3 residues: CASSQAQTGSSGANVLTF. CDR3 in DNA: TGCGCCAGCAGCCAAGCCCAAACAGGGAGTTCTGGGGCCAACGTCCTGACTTTC.

This sequence joins TRBV18 and TRBJ2-7; D is uncertain. Germline CDR1 and CDR2: KGHSH and LQKENI. This CDR3 has 13 residues. Trimming cost V 2 bases and J 4 bases, with 9 bases left between them. The CDR3 region is CASSPGLQYEQYF. The CDR3 bases are TGTGCCAGCTCACCAGGGTTGCAGTACGAGCAGTACTTC.

The V call is TRBV5-1, the J call TRBJ1-2; maybe TRBD1 (6 bases). V was clipped by 4 bases and J by 8 bases, with 15 bases between them. The CDR3 spans 13 residues. From germline, CDR1 is SGHRS and CDR2 YFSETQ. CDR3 sequence reads: CASSRGESEGYTF. For the CDR3, the DNA is TGCGCCAGCAGCAGGGGGGAATCCGAGGGCTACACCTTC.

The chain combines TRBV18 with TRBJ2-5, with D possibly matching TRBD2 (6 bases). CDR1 and CDR2 from the germline V gene are KGHSH and LQKENI. Trimming stripped 1 base from V and 5 bases from J, with 14 bases between. The CDR3 covers 15 residues. This CDR3 is CASSPLGGNAETQYF. The CDR3 DNA is TGTGCCAGCTCACCACTGGGCGGGAACGCGGAGACCCAGTACTTC.

The chain carries TRBV10-3 and TRBJ2-6, with 9 nucleotides matching TRBD1. The CDR3 loop spans 16 amino acids. The ends lost 10 bases at V and 0 bases at J; junction bases unmatched: 7. From germline, CDR1 is ENHRY and CDR2 SYGVKD. CDR3 nucleotide sequence: TGTGCCAGCACTGGACAGGGGCTCTCTGGGGCCAACGTCCTGACTTTC. Its protein product is CASTGQGLSGANVLTF.